Below, 16 T cell receptor beta chains from the same sample are listed, as sequenced in a study of post-analysis software for immune sequencing data. General observations from the study: Patients carried several TRBV segments more frequently than controls did, and TRBV5-6, TRBV5-1 and TRBV20-1 were among them.

cDNA libraries for TCR beta contained unique molecular identifiers. TCRdb itself ran the PCR reads through MiXCR, one entry per CDR3 protein. Here the sample spans under 900,000 distinct CDR3 sequences, about 53% being singletons. Their cognate antigens are unknown. The material sequenced was blood. Receptors were obtained from a girl under 18 with multiple sclerosis.

This clonotype was seen a handful of times. The genes are TRBV7-9 and TRBJ2-7, with TRBD1 matching 7 bases. Germline CDR1 reads SEHNR; CDR2 reads FQNEAQ (reference sequence). This CDR3 has 14 residues. Trimming at V came to 4 bases and at J to 5 bases, leaving 8 bases not matched to a gene. CDR3 protein: CASSSDRKGDEQYF. The CDR3 coding sequence is TGTGCCAGCAGCTCGGACAGGAAGGGAGACGAGCAGTACTTC.

With respect to this clonotype: This likely comes from a read error, as the CDR3 has no conserved phenylalanine or tryptophan at its end. The chain carries TRBV3-1 and TRBJ2-5; 11 positions agree with TRBD1. The J call could be wrong; TRBJ2-7 is a better fit for the DNA end. CDR1 is LGHDT and CDR2 is YNNKEL in the germline V gene (reference sequence). CDR3 length equals 17 residues. The DNA for the CDR3 is TGTGCCAGCAGCCAAGGACCGCCGGGACAGGGGGCCTACGAGCAGTACTGC. Translation gives CASSQGPPGQGAYEQYC.

The chain has TRBV11-3 and TRBJ2-1; TRBD2 matches at 14 bases. Per the germline V gene, CDR1 is SGHNT and CDR2 is YENEEA. CDR3 size: 18 residues. J was trimmed by 2 bases and V by 1 base; bases with no gene match: 4. This CDR3 reads CASSLGGLAGVTYNEQFF. The CDR3 region has the DNA TGTGCCAGCAGCTTAGGGGGACTAGCGGGGGTTACCTACAATGAGCAGTTCTTC.

This clonotype was observed a handful of times. This chain joins TRBV4-2 and TRBJ2-7; no clear D gene. Germline V gene sequence: CDR1 LGHNA, CDR2 YNFKEQ. There are 15 residues in the CDR3. Trimming pared 0 bases from V and 2 bases from J, leaving 11 bases between. Written as DNA, the CDR3 is TGTGCCAGCAGCCAAGATTGGGTACAGACCTACGAGCAGTACTTC. This codes for CASSQDWVQTYEQYF.

This chain joins TRBV7-2 and TRBJ2-7; 14 nucleotides agree with TRBD2. The junction had 10 bases not matched to a gene; V was cut back by 1 base and J by 5 bases. CDR3 size: 18 residues. Germline CDR1 SGHTA, CDR2 FQGNSA. CDR3 amino acids: CASSLVHRLAGGHDEQYF. CDR3 nucleotide sequence: TGTGCCAGCAGCTTAGTCCATCGACTAGCGGGGGGGCACGACGAGCAGTACTTC.

The gene calls are TRBV25-1 and TRBJ2-3; TRBD1 matches 7 bases. The CDR3 is 15 residues long. The germline V gene encodes CDR1 MGHDK and CDR2 SYGVNS. The junction had 4 bases not matched to a gene; V was cut back by 2 bases and J by 2 bases. The CDR3 DNA follows: TGTGCCAGCAGTGAAAGGGACAGCCCCACAGATACGCAGTATTTT. Its translation: CASSERDSPTDTQYF.

This clonotype showed up just a few times. The chain joins TRBV3-1 to TRBJ2-7, with 9 bases aligning to TRBD1. Germline values: CDR1 LGHDT, CDR2 YNNKEL (reference sequence). The CDR3 covers 15 residues. V lost 7 bases, J lost 3 bases, and 10 bases stayed unmatched. CDR3 protein: CASTITGTGNYEQYF. The DNA of the CDR3 is TGTGCCAGCACCATAACCGGGACAGGGAACTACGAGCAGTACTTC.

The chain has TRBV29-1 and TRBJ1-4; perhaps TRBD1 as D (6 bases). V was trimmed by 6 bases and J by 5 bases, leaving 16 bases between them. This CDR3 spans 14 amino acids. Germline CDR1 SQVTM, CDR2 ANQGSEA. The DNA for the CDR3 is TGCAGCGTGCAAGGACAGCCCCACAATGAAAAACTGTTTTTT. This codes for CSVQGQPHNEKLFF.

This rearrangement joins TRBV6-5 to TRBJ2-1; D perhaps matches TRBD2 (6 bases). Trimming stripped 4 bases from V and 3 bases from J, with 25 bases between. This CDR3 is 19 amino acids long. The germline V gene has CDR1 MNHEY and CDR2 SVGAGI. The CDR3, as DNA: TGTGCCAGCAGTTCCCCAGCCAGGTGGGGGGAGCGTGGCTACAATGAGCAGTTCTTC. Protein sequence: CASSSPARWGERGYNEQFF.

This clonotype was detected only a few times. V gene TRBV5-1 combines with J gene TRBJ2-5, with 9 bases matching TRBD1. The J call may be mistaken, given a closer DNA end match to TRBJ2-7. The CDR3 spans 14 residues. CDR1 SGHRS and CDR2 YFSETQ come from the germline V gene. This CDR3 is CASSYRDREPEQYF. CDR3 sequence (DNA): TGCGCCAGCAGCTACCGGGACAGGGAGCCCGAGCAGTACTTC.

The V call is TRBV29-1, the J call TRBJ1-1; D is unclear. Trimming left V 6 bases short and J 0 bases short, with 5 bases between. The CDR3 extends over 11 amino acids. Germline V gene sequence: CDR1 SQVTM, CDR2 ANQGSEA. CDR3 amino acids: CSVSMNTEAFF. The CDR3 nucleotides read TGCAGCGTGTCAATGAACACTGAAGCTTTCTTT.

The chain uses TRBV5-6 and TRBJ2-7; D might be TRBD1 or TRBD2, each matching 6 bases. The J call may not be correct, given that the DNA end is closer to TRBJ2-5. The germline CDR1 and CDR2 sequences are SGHDT and YYEEEE. This CDR3 has 14 residues. The CDR3 spells CASSLVLEGGTQYF. The CDR3 nucleotides are TGTGCCAGCAGCTTGGTACTCGAGGGGGGGACCCAGTACTTC.

This chain uses TRBV27 with TRBJ2-1; 8 bases agree with TRBD1. Per germline, CDR1 MNHEY and CDR2 SMNVEV (reference sequence). There are 15 residues in the CDR3. V lost 4 bases and J lost 7; bases outside the gene matches: 9. CDR3: CASSSPWTGTNEQFF. The CDR3 DNA follows: TGTGCCAGCAGTTCACCTTGGACAGGGACGAATGAGCAGTTCTTC.

The rearrangement uses TRBV4-1 and TRBJ2-1; possibly TRBD2 for D (5 bases). The CDR3 totals 13 residues. The V gene's germline CDR1 is MGHRA and CDR2 YSYEKL. The V and J ends lost 4 bases and 10 bases respectively, with 14 bases between them. The CDR3: CASSLRSKREQFF. In DNA, the CDR3 is TGCGCCAGCAGCCTCCGAAGCAAGCGGGAGCAGTTCTTC.

This clonotype was picked up a small number of times. The V and J genes are TRBV6-5 and TRBJ2-3, with 7 positions matching TRBD1. CDR1 and CDR2 (germline): MNHEY, SVGAGI. V gave up 10 bases and J gave up 8 bases; unmatched junction bases: 12. The CDR3 is 13 amino acids. CDR3 coding DNA: TGTGCCACGACAGGGATAAAACGTGGTACGCAGTATTTT. Its protein product is CATTGIKRGTQYF.

This clonotype was detected once. The chain carries TRBV5-1 and TRBJ1-5; 8 positions agree with TRBD1. V lost 4 bases, J lost 5 bases, and 8 bases stayed unmatched. Germline loops: CDR1 SGHRS, CDR2 YFSETQ. This CDR3 contains 15 residues. The CDR3 loop reads CASSPDRGSDQPQHF. For the CDR3, the DNA is TGCGCCAGCAGCCCAGACAGGGGATCGGATCAGCCCCAGCATTTT. Using reference TRBV5-1 and TRBJ1-5 for the parts outside the CDR3, the full variable domain is KAGVTQTPRYLIKTRGQQVTLSCSPISGHRSVSWYQQTPGQGLQFLFEYFSETQRNKGNFPGRFSGRQFSNSRSEMNVSTLELGDSALYLCASSPDRGSDQPQHFGDGTRLSIL.